This is a list of T cell receptor beta chains from one sample in a study of technical replicates of blood from a handful of donors. Some clones are missing from TCRdb's copy, which holds only in-frame ones; the method was immunoSEQ multiplex PCR. This table holds around 76,000 clones, around 90% found once. Specimen: T cells isolated from PBMCs. The receptors stem from a human donor in good health. Each CDR3 is given with its conserved first and last residue. The D gene is left open where the match is weak. The size field is filled for only some rows; it gives once, few, many or a size class.

TRBD1 | NA | 17 | TRBJ2-1 | TRBV7-2 | TGTGCCAGCACCCATTTTCCACGGGACAGCACATACAATGAGCAGTTCTTC | CASTHFPRDSTYNEQFF
TRBD2 | NA | 13 | TRBJ2-1 | TRBV6-4 | TGTGCCAGCAGACAGCGGGGGGGCCACGAGCAGTTCTTC | CASRQRGGHEQFF
TRBD1 | once | 14 | TRBJ2-7 | TRBV5-5 | TGTGCCAGCACCCTAGGACAGGGGGCGGACGAGCAGTACTTC | CASTLGQGADEQYF
NA | NA | 14 | TRBJ2-3 | TRBV9 | TGTGCCAGCAGCGTCACGGCGGGGAGAGATACGCAGTATTTT | CASSVTAGRDTQYF
NA | NA | 13 | TRBJ2-1 | TRBV5-6 | TGTGCCAGCAGTCAATGGGGGCGCAATGAGCAGTTCTTC | CASSQWGRNEQFF
NA | NA | 14 | TRBJ2-7 | TRBV29-1 | TGCAGCGTTGAAGAACCACGGGTGGCTTACGAGCAGTACTTC | CSVEEPRVAYEQYF
TRBD2 | NA | 17 | TRBJ2-7 | TRBV5-1 | TGCGCCAGCAGCGGGGGAGCACTAGCGGGAGGGCAGCACGAGCAGTACTTC | CASSGGALAGGQHEQYF
NA | NA | 13 | TRBJ2-1 | TRBV4-1 | TGCGCCAGCAGCCAACCAGGGGACAATGAGCAGTTCTTC | CASSQPGDNEQFF
TRBD1 | NA | 16 | TRBJ1-2 | TRBV7-2 | TGTGCCAGCAGCCCAACAGAGGCAGGGGGCGCGAGTGGCTACACCTTC | CASSPTEAGGASGYTF
NA | few | 15 | TRBJ1-2 | TRBV11-1 | TGTGCCAGCAGCGTCCACAGGACCCCAAGAGGTGGCTACACCTTC | CASSVHRTPRGGYTF